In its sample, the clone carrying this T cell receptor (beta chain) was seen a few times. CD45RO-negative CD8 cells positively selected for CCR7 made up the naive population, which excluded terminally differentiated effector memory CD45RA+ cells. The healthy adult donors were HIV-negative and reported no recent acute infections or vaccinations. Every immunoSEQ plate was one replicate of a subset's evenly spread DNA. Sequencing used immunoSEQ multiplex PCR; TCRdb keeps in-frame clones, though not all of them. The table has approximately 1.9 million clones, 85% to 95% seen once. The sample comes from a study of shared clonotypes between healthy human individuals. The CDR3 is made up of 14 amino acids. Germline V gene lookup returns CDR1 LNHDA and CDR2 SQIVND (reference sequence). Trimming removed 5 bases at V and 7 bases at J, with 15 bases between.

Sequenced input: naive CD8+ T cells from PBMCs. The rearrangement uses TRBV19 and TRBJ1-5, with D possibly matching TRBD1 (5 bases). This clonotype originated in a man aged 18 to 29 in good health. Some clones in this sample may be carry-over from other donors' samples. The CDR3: CASSPRGGFQPQHF. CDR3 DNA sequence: TGTGCCAGTAGTCCACGGGGGGGATTCCAGCCCCAGCATTTT.